The 30 T cell receptor beta chains in this list originate from one sample, sequenced in a study of blood T cell repertoires in COVID-19 (dated by TCRdb to between 2020 and 2021). The library was produced with the immunoSEQ multiplex PCR assay. Entries here come from immuneACCESS through TCRdb and include only in-frame sequences with V and J called. Some clones fail to appear in such tables; in the studies checked, an unresolved V gene covers under half of the shortfall, and the cause of the remainder is unknown. This sample has approximately 200,000 clones in its table, and approximately 90% of those were observed once. The ten largest clones represent approximately 6.2% of the sample. Sequencing was performed on peripheral blood. The receptors come from a man in his sixties who had recovered from COVID-19.

The J gene is TRBJ1-5, the V gene TRBV12-3 or TRBV12-4; TRBD1 might be the D (6 bases). Trimming stripped 5 bases from V and 2 bases from J, with 7 bases between. The CDR3 is 13 residues long. The CDR3 DNA sequence: TGTGCCAGCAGTAGACAGGGCAATCAGCCCCAGCATTTT. Translating gives CASSRQGNQPQHF.

The CDR3 DNA reads TGTGCCAGCAGCACTAGGGGACAGGGGGCGAATCAGCCCCAGCATTTT. It translates to CASSTRGQGANQPQHF. The chain has TRBV5-6 and TRBJ1-5, with 12 bases lining up with TRBD1. CDR1 and CDR2 from the germline V gene are SGHDT and YYEEEE. V was pared by 4 bases and J by 4 bases, with 6 bases of the junction left unmatched. This CDR3 comprises 16 residues.

The V and J genes are TRBV19 and TRBJ1-1; weak D call: TRBD1 (5 bases). The CDR3 has 15 residues. V was shortened by 3 bases and J by 0 bases, with 11 bases between the two germline ends. Germline CDR1 and CDR2: LNHDA and SQIVND (reference sequence). DNA for the CDR3: TGTGCCAGTAGTATCCTCAGGGTATTGAACACTGAAGCTTTCTTT. Protein product: CASSILRVLNTEAFF.

The chain employs TRBV5-4 and TRBJ2-7; D possibly corresponds to TRBD1 (5 bases). Germline CDR1 reads SGHNT; CDR2 reads YYREEE (reference sequence). V was pared by 6 bases and J by 3 bases, with 19 bases between. The CDR3 extends over 15 amino acids. CDR3 coding DNA: TGTGCCAGCACCACAAGGGGCAGTCAAGGCTACGAGCAGTACTTC. This gives the protein CASTTRGSQGYEQYF.

The rearrangement links TRBV19 to TRBJ2-1, with 10 bases that match TRBD1. CDR3 size: 15 residues. V trimming: 4 bases; J trimming: 7 bases; junction bases outside the gene matches: 7. Germline-derived CDR1 and CDR2 are LNHDA and SQIVND (reference sequence). The CDR3 DNA sequence: TGTGCCAGTAGTACCGGGACAGGGGCCATGAATGAGCAGTTCTTC. The encoded protein is CASSTGTGAMNEQFF.

The rearrangement joins TRBV7-2 to TRBJ2-3, with D maybe TRBD1 (5 bases). V was cut by 2 bases and J by 6 bases, with 12 bases left in between. The CDR3 runs 14 residues. Germline assignment: CDR1 SGHTA and CDR2 FQGNSA. The CDR3: CASSLQGSVDTQYF. The CDR3 DNA follows: TGTGCCAGCAGCTTACAGGGTTCCGTCGATACGCAGTATTTT.

V is TRBV30 and J is TRBJ1-1, with D possibly TRBD1 on 5 matching bases. Germline values: CDR1 GTSNPN, CDR2 SVGIG (reference sequence). This CDR3 has 16 amino acids. V was cut by 4 bases and J by 3 bases, with 21 bases left in between. CDR3 region: CAWKRQLPERYTEAFF. For the CDR3, the DNA is TGTGCCTGGAAGAGACAGCTCCCGGAAAGATACACTGAAGCTTTCTTT.

This clone has only a few counts. The CDR3 DNA reads as TGTGCCAGCAGGCTCGCTCGACAGGACACTGAAGCTTTCTTT. Amino acid sequence: CASRLARQDTEAFF. V usage is TRBV7-2 and J usage is TRBJ1-1; TRBD1 might be the D (6 bases). Between the trimmed V and J ends, which lost 6 bases and 3 bases, there was a span of 14 bases. Germline CDR1 and CDR2: SGHTA and FQGNSA. CDR3 size: 14 residues.

The V call is TRBV19, the J call TRBJ1-1, with 9 bases matching TRBD1. CDR1 is LNHDA, CDR2 SQIVND, per germline (reference sequence). V was pared by 6 bases and J by 5 bases, with 13 bases of the junction left unmatched. This CDR3 region has 16 residues. CDR3 DNA: TGTGCCAGTAGCGATTTACAGGGGGCAGGAAAAACTGAAGCTTTCTTT. Translating gives CASSDLQGAGKTEAFF.

This chain uses TRBV5-4 with TRBJ2-3; 7 positions agree with TRBD2. The V and J ends lost 5 bases and 2 bases, in that order; junction bases with no gene match: 14. Germline lookup yields CDR1 SGHNT and CDR2 YYREEE (reference sequence). This CDR3 contains 17 residues. The CDR3 region has the DNA TGTGCCAGCAGACCCACCCCGACTAGCTGGGACACAGATACGCAGTATTTT. The encoded protein is CASRPTPTSWDTDTQYF. The full variable domain, in which reference TRBV5-4 and TRBJ2-3 provide the parts outside the CDR3, is ETGVTQSPTHLIKTRGQQVTLRCSSQSGHNTVSWYQQALGQGPQFIFQYYREEENGRGNFPPRFSGLQFPNYSSELNVNALELDDSALYLCASRPTPTSWDTDTQYFGPGTRLTVL.

A few counts support this clone. This chain links TRBV6-2 or TRBV6-3 with TRBJ1-1, with 9 positions matching TRBD1. Germline CDR1 MNHEY, CDR2 SVGEGT. The CDR3 has 18 amino acids. V was pared by 2 bases and J by 0 bases, with 10 bases of the junction left unmatched. The CDR3 sequence is CASSYGPGTGGMNTEAFF. The CDR3, as DNA: TGTGCCAGCAGTTACGGTCCTGGTACAGGGGGCATGAACACTGAAGCTTTCTTT.

This sequence joins TRBV19 and TRBJ1-5, with D maybe TRBD1 (6 bases). Germline CDR1 LNHDA, CDR2 SQIVND (reference sequence). V shed 2 bases and J shed 5 bases, with 19 bases lying between them. This CDR3 region has 17 residues. CDR3 nucleotide sequence: TGTGCCAGTAGTATAAAGGGTCAGGGGTTTAAGTATCAGCCCCAGCATTTT. Protein product: CASSIKGQGFKYQPQHF.

J is TRBJ1-2 and V is TRBV19; D not certain. Germline values: CDR1 LNHDA, CDR2 SQIVND (reference sequence). This CDR3 is 14 amino acids long. Trimming removed 3 bases from V and 2 bases from J, with 10 bases in between. The DNA for the CDR3 is TGTGCCAGTAGTATCGGGTCCCCGAACTATGGCTACACCTTC. Translation gives CASSIGSPNYGYTF.

The chain carries TRBV6-5 and TRBJ2-7, with TRBD1 matching over 8 bases. The CDR3 sequence is 14 residues long. In germline, CDR1 is MNHEY, CDR2 SVGAGI. Losses at the gene ends were 4 bases for V and 3 bases for J; bases not matched to a gene: 5. This chain's CDR3 is CASSSGTGHYEQYF. The CDR3, as DNA: TGTGCCAGCAGTTCGGGGACAGGACACTACGAGCAGTACTTC.

V usage is TRBV27 and J usage is TRBJ2-1; tentative D call: TRBD1 (6 bases). Trimming removed 3 bases at V and 0 bases at J, with 21 bases between. Germline CDR1 is MNHEY and CDR2 is SMNVEV (reference sequence). The CDR3 extends over 19 amino acids. The CDR3 nucleotides read TGTGCCAGCAGTTTCAGCACAGGGATCACTCCTAGCTCCTACAATGAGCAGTTCTTC. This translates into CASSFSTGITPSSYNEQFF.

The J gene is TRBJ1-3, the V gene TRBV4-1, with 7 bases identical to TRBD1. The CDR3 has 17 amino acids. The V gene end was trimmed by 0 bases and the J gene end by 2 bases; junction bases not matched to a gene: 7. CDR1 is MGHRA, CDR2 YSYEKL, per germline. The CDR3 bases are TGCGCCAGCAGCCAAGAGGGTAACAGGGGCCCTGGAAACACCATATATTTT. It codes for CASSQEGNRGPGNTIYF.

The chain has TRBV6-6 and TRBJ2-5, with D perhaps TRBD2 (6 bases). There are 14 residues in the CDR3. Germline V lookup: CDR1 MNHNY, CDR2 SVGAGI (reference sequence). Trimming took off 2 bases at V and 1 base at J, with 8 bases between the two ends. The CDR3 DNA follows: TGTGCCAGCAGTTACGGGGGGTTCCAAGAGACCCAGTACTTC. Translated: CASSYGGFQETQYF.

The chain combines TRBV5-1 with TRBJ1-6; the D is unclear. The V end was cut by 0 bases, the J end by 15 bases, with 13 bases between. This CDR3 comprises 13 residues. Germline V gene lookup returns CDR1 SGHRS and CDR2 YFSETQ. CDR3 amino acids: CASSLGRVSGLHF. In DNA form, the CDR3 reads TGCGCCAGCAGCTTGGGGAGGGTCTCGGGCCTCCACTTT.

This sequence joins TRBV5-6 and TRBJ2-3; D is unresolved. Trimming shortened V by 4 bases and J by 1 base, and 7 bases separated the two germline ends. Per germline, CDR1 SGHDT and CDR2 YYEEEE. CDR3 length equals 13 residues. The CDR3 DNA reads TGTGCCAGCAGCCGTACAGGCACAGATACGCAGTATTTT. Translating gives CASSRTGTDTQYF.

The chain has TRBV11-1 and TRBJ2-7, with 9 bases aligning to TRBD1. This CDR3 comprises 15 residues. V shed 3 bases and J 5 bases; nucleotides not matched to a gene: 8. Germline-derived CDR1 and CDR2 are SGHAT and FQDESV (reference sequence). CDR3 DNA: TGTGCCAGCAGCTTTGGCGGGACAGGGTCCCACGAGCAGTACTTC. Amino acids: CASSFGGTGSHEQYF. Filled out from reference TRBV11-1 and TRBJ2-7, the complete variable domain reads EAEVAQSPRYKITEKSQAVAFWCDPISGHATLYWYRQILGQGPELLVQFQDESVVDDSQLPKDRFSAERLKGVDSTLKIQPAELGDSAMYLCASSFGGTGSHEQYFGPGTRLTVT.

The chain has TRBV23-1 and TRBJ2-6, with TRBD1 matching 7 bases. TRBV23-1 is recorded as an ORF, its role being uncertain. The CDR3 has 21 residues. V lost 4 bases, J lost 0 bases, and 18 bases stayed unmatched. The CDR3 spells CASSPRQGRCRMSSGANVLTF. The CDR3 bases are TGCGCCAGCAGTCCTCGACAGGGTAGGTGTCGGATGAGCTCTGGGGCCAACGTCCTGACTTTC.

The rearrangement joins TRBV6-5 to TRBJ1-5; TRBD1 aligns across 8 bases. The ends lost 6 bases at V and 7 bases at J; junction bases unmatched: 8. The CDR3 is 14 residues long. Germline V gene data show CDR1 as MNHEY and CDR2 as SVGAGI. This CDR3 reads CASSLDRGGQPQHF. CDR3 DNA: TGTGCCAGCAGCTTAGACAGGGGCGGACAGCCCCAGCATTTT.

The rearrangement joins TRBV3-1 (or the pseudogene TRBV3-2) to TRBJ1-3; D is undetermined. This CDR3 is built from 16 residues. From germline, CDR1 is LGHDT and CDR2 YNNKEL (reference sequence). Deletions cut 0 bases from V and 1 base from J, with 10 bases between. The CDR3, as DNA: TGTGCCAGCAGCCAAGATCCCGTAACTTCTGGAAACACCATATATTTT. Translated: CASSQDPVTSGNTIYF.

CDR3 coding DNA: TGTGCCAGCAGCCTCGGGGGTTCTGTAGATACGCAGTATTTT. Its translation: CASSLGGSVDTQYF. The V call is TRBV6-2 or TRBV6-3, the J call TRBJ2-3; possible D gene TRBD2, 6 bases. V dropped 6 bases and J dropped 5 bases, with 15 bases sitting between them. The germline CDR1 and CDR2 sequences are MNHEY and SVGEGT. The CDR3 consists of 14 residues.

V usage is TRBV4-1 and J usage is TRBJ2-7; D remains unclear. Per germline, CDR1 MGHRA and CDR2 YSYEKL. This CDR3 has 13 residues. V shed 8 bases and J shed 2 bases, with 13 bases lying between them. CDR3 in amino acids: CASGPESTYEQYF. The CDR3 DNA follows: TGCGCCAGCGGGCCCGAATCAACCTACGAGCAGTACTTC.

This clone has more than one count but fewer than ten. The genes are TRBV6-1 and TRBJ1-2; 9 bases are a match to TRBD1. The CDR3 covers 16 residues. J was trimmed by 8 bases and V by 4 bases; bases with no gene match: 14. The V gene's germline CDR1 is MNHNS and CDR2 SASEGT. In nucleotides, the CDR3 is TGTGCCAGCAGTGTCCAGGGACAGGGTGGAATGAAAGGCTACACCTTC. It is translated as CASSVQGQGGMKGYTF.

This clone was detected only once. The V and J genes are TRBV28 and TRBJ1-2; D gene uncertain. Trimming took off 6 bases at V and 6 bases at J, with 17 bases between the two ends. This CDR3 spans 14 amino acids. The germline gives CDR1 MDHEN, CDR2 SYDVKM. The CDR3 sequence is CASSREPGWDGYTF. Written as DNA, the CDR3 is TGTGCCAGCAGCCGAGAACCCGGGTGGGATGGCTACACCTTC.

The rearrangement uses TRBV11-2 and TRBJ2-7, with D maybe TRBD2 (6 bases). CDR1 and CDR2 from the germline V gene are SGHAT and FQNNGV. The CDR3 contains 18 residues. Trimming took 5 bases from V and 0 from J, leaving 23 bases between them. CDR3 region: CASSPRRWDVGSSYEQYF. CDR3 in DNA: TGTGCCAGCAGCCCCCGCCGTTGGGACGTCGGGAGCTCCTACGAGCAGTACTTC.

V gene TRBV18 combines with J gene TRBJ1-1, with 7 positions matching TRBD1. The CDR3 is made up of 15 amino acids. From germline, CDR1 is KGHSH and CDR2 LQKENI. J was trimmed by 4 bases and V by 3 bases; bases with no gene match: 8. The CDR3 DNA sequence: TGTGCCAGCTCACCGTTAGGGGGACAGACCACTGAAGCTTTCTTT. As protein: CASSPLGGQTTEAFF.

The CDR3 protein is CASGRGDFGHSNEQFF. The CDR3 DNA is TGTGCCAGTGGGCGGGGGGACTTTGGACATTCCAATGAGCAGTTCTTC. V is TRBV19 and J is TRBJ2-1, with TRBD2 identical over 8 bases. Trimming at V came to 8 bases and at J to 6 bases, leaving 15 bases not matched to a gene. The CDR3 is made up of 16 amino acids. CDR1 is LNHDA and CDR2 is SQIVND in the germline V gene (reference sequence).